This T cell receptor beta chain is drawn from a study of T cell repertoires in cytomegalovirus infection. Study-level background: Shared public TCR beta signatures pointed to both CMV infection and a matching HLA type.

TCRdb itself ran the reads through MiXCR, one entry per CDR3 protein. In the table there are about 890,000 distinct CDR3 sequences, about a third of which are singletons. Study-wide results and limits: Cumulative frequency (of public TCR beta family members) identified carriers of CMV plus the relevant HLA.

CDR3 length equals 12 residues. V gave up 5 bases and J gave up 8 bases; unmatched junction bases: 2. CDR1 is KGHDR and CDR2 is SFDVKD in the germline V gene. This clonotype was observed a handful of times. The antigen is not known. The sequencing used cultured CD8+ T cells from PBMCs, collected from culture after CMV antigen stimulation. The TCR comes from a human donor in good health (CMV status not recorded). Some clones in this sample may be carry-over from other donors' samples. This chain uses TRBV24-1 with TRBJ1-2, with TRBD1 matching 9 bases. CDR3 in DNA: TGTGCCACCAGTGGGACAGGGGAGGGCTACACCTTC. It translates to CATSGTGEGYTF.